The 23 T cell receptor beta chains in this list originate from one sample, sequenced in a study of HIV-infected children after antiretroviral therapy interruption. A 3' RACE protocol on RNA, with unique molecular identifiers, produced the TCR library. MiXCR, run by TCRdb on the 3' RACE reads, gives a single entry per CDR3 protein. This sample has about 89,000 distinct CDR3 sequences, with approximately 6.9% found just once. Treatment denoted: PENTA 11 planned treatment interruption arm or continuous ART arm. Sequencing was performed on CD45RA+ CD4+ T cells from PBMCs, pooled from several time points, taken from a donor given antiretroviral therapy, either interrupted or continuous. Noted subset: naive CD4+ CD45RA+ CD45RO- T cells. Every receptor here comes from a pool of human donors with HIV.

This chain's CDR3 is CSVARPLSYEQYF. The CDR3, as DNA: TGCAGCGTTGCCAGACCTCTCTCCTACGAGCAGTACTTC. This rearrangement joins TRBV29-1 to TRBJ2-7; D unclear. Germline V gene sequence: CDR1 SQVTM, CDR2 ANQGSEA. V was trimmed by 4 bases and J by 0 bases, leaving 10 bases between them. This CDR3 spans 13 amino acids.

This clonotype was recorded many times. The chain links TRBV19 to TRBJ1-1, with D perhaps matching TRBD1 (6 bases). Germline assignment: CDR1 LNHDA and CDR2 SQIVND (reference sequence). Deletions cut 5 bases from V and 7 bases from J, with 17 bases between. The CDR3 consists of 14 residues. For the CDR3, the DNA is TGTGCCAGTAGTCCAGGGAGGGGGAGGTATGAAGCTTTCTTT. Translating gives CASSPGRGRYEAFF.

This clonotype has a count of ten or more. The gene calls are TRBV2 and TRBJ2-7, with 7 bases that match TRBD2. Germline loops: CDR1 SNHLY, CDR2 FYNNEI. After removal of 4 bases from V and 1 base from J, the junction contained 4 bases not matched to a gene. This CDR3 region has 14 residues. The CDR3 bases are TGTGCCAGCAGTGTAGACGGGAGGTCCTACGAGCAGTACTTC. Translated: CASSVDGRSYEQYF.

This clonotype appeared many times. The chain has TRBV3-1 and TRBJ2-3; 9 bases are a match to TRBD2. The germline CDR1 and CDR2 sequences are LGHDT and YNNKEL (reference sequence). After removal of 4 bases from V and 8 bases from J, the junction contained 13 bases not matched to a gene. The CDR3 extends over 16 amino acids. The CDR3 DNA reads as TGTGCCAGCAGCCGGCGGGATAGCGGGGGAGTGGCTACGCAGTATTTT. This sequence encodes CASSRRDSGGVATQYF.

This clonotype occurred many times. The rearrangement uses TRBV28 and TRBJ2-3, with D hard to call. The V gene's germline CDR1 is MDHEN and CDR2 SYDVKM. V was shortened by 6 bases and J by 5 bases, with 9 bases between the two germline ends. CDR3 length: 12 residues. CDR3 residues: CASSRRRDTQYF. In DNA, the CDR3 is TGTGCCAGCAGCCGTAGGCGAGATACGCAGTATTTT.

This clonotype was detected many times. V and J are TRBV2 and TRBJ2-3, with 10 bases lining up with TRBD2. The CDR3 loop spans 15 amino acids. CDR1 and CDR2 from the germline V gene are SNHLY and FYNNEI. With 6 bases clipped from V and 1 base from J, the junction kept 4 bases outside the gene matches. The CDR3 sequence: CASRVGLAGTDTQYF. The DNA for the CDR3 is TGTGCCAGCAGGGTTGGACTAGCGGGCACAGATACGCAGTATTTT. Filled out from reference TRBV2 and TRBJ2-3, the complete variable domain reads EPEVTQTPSHQVTQMGQEVILRCVPISNHLYFYWYRQILGQKVEFLVSFYNNEISEKSEIFDDQFSVERPDGSNFTLKIRSTKLEDSAMYFCASRVGLAGTDTQYFGPGTRLTVL.

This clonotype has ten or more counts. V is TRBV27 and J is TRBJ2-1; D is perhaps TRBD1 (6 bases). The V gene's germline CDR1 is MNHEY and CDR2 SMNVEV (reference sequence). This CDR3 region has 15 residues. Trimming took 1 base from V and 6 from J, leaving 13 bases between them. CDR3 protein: CASSLWTEGVNEQFF. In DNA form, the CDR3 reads TGTGCCAGCAGTTTATGGACAGAGGGGGTCAATGAGCAGTTCTTC.

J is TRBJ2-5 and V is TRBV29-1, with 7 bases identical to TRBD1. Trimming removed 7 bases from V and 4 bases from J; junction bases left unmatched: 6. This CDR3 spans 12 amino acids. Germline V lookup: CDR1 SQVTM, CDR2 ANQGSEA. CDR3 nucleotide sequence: TGCAGCGGATCCACAGGGGTAGAGACCCAGTACTTC. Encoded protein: CSGSTGVETQYF.

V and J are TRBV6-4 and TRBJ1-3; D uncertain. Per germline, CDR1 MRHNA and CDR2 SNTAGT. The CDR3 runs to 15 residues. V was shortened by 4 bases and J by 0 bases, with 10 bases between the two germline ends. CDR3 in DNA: TGTGCCAGCAGTGTTGAACACCTCTCTGGAAACACCATATATTTT. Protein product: CASSVEHLSGNTIYF.

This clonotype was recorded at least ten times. CDR3 sequence (DNA): TGTGCCAGCAGCTTCGGACAGGGTGAAGCTTTCTTT. It is translated as CASSFGQGEAFF. The V call is TRBV7-3, the J call TRBJ1-1; 8 nucleotides agree with TRBD1. Losses at the gene ends were 3 bases for V and 7 bases for J; bases not matched to a gene: 1. This CDR3 spans 12 amino acids. Germline lookup yields CDR1 SGHTA and CDR2 FQGTGA.

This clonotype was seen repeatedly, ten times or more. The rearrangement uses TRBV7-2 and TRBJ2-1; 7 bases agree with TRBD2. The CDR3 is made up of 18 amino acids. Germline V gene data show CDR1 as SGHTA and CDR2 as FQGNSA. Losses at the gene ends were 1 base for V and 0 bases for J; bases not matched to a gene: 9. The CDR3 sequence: CASSLVSWAGVSYNEQFF. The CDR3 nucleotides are TGTGCCAGCAGCTTAGTTAGTTGGGCGGGAGTCTCCTACAATGAGCAGTTCTTC. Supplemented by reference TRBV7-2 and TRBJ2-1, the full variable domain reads GAGVSQSPSNKVTEKGKDVELRCDPISGHTALYWYRQSLGQGLEFLIYFQGNSAPDKSGLPSDRFSAERTGGSVSTLTIQRTQQEDSAVYLCASSLVSWAGVSYNEQFFGPGTRLTVL.

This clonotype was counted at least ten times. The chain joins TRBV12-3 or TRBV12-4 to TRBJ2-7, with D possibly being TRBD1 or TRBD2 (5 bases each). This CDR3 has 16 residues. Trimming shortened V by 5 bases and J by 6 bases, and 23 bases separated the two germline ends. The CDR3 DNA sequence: TGTGCCAGCAGTCAAAATACCGGGACCCTCTCCAGCGAGCAGTACTTC. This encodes CASSQNTGTLSSEQYF.

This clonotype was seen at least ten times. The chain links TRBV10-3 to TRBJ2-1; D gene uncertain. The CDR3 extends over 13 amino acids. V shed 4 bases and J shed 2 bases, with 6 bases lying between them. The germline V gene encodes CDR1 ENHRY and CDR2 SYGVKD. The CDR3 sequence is CAISVSPYNEQFF. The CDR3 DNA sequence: TGTGCCATCAGTGTATCACCCTACAATGAGCAGTTCTTC.

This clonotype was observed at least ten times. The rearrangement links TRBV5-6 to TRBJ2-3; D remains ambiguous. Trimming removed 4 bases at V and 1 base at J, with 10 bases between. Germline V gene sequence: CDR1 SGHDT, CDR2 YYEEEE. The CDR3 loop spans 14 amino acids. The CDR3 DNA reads TGTGCCAGCAGCCCCTACTTGGGCACAGATACGCAGTATTTT. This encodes CASSPYLGTDTQYF.

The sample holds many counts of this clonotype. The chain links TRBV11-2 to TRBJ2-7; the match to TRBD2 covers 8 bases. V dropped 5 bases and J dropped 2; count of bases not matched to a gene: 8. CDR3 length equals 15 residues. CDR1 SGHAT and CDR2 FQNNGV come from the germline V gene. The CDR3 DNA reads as TGTGCCAGCAGCCGCGGGGGGTTAGGGACCTACGAGCAGTACTTC. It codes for CASSRGGLGTYEQYF.

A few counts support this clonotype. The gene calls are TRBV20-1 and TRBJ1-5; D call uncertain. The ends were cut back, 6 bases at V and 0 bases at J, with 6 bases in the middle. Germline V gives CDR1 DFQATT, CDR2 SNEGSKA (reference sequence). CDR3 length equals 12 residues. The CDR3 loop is CSAGISNQPQHF. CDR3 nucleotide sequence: TGCAGTGCAGGAATTAGCAATCAGCCCCAGCATTTT.

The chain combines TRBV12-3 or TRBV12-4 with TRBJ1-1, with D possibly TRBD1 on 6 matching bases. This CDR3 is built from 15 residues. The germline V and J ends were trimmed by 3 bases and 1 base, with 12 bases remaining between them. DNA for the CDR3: TGTGCCAGCAGTTTTGAGGGGGGGAAGAACACTGAAGCTTTCTTT. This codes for CASSFEGGKNTEAFF.

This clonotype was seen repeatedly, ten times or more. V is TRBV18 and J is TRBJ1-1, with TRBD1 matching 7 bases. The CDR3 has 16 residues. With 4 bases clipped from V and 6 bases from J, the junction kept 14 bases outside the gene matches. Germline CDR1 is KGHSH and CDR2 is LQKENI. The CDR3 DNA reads TGTGCCAGCTCACTAAAGACAGGGAGGCCTTCGGCTGAAGCTTTCTTT. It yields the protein CASSLKTGRPSAEAFF.

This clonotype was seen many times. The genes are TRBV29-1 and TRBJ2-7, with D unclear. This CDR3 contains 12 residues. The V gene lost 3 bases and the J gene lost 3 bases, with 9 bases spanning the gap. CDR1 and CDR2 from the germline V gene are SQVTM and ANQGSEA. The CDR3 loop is CSVDPGNYEQYF. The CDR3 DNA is TGCAGCGTTGACCCCGGAAACTACGAGCAGTACTTC.

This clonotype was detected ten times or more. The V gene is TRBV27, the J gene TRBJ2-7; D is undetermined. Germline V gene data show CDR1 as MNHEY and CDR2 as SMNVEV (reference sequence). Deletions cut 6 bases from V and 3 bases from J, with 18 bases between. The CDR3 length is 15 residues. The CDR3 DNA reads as TGTGCCAGCAGACTTTTGGACGGAAGGTACTACGAGCAGTACTTC. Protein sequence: CASRLLDGRYYEQYF.

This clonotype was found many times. The CDR3 DNA reads TGCAGTGCTAGGGGACCCTTGAATGAGCAGTTCTTC. This translates into CSARGPLNEQFF. The chain has TRBV20-1 and TRBJ2-1; the D call may be TRBD1 or TRBD2 (5 bases each). CDR1 and CDR2 from the germline V gene are DFQATT and SNEGSKA (reference sequence). The CDR3 covers 12 residues. Between the trimmed V and J ends, which lost 3 bases and 7 bases, there was a span of 10 bases.

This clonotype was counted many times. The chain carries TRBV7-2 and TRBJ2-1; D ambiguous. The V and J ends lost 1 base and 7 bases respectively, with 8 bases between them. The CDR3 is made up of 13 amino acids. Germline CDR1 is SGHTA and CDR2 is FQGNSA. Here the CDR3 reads CASSLGVGNEQFF. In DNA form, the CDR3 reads TGTGCCAGCAGCTTAGGTGTTGGTAATGAGCAGTTCTTC. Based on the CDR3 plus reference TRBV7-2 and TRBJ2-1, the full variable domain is GAGVSQSPSNKVTEKGKDVELRCDPISGHTALYWYRQSLGQGLEFLIYFQGNSAPDKSGLPSDRFSAERTGGSVSTLTIQRTQQEDSAVYLCASSLGVGNEQFFGPGTRLTVL.

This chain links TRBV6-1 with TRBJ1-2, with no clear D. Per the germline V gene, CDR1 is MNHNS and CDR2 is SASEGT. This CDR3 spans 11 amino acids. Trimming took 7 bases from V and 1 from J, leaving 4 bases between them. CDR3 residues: CASIGNYGYTF. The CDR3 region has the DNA TGTGCCAGCATCGGTAACTATGGCTACACCTTC.